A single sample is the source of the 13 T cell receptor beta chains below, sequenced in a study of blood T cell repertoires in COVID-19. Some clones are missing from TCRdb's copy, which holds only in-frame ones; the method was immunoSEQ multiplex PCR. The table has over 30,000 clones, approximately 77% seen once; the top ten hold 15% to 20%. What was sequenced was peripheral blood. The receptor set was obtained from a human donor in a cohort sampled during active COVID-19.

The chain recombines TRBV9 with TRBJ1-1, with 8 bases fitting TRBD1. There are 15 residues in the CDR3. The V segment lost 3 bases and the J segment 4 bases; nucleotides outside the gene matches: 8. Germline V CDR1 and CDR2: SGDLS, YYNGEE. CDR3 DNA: TGTGCCAGCAGCGCGAGGACAGGGCAAACCACTGAAGCTTTCTTT. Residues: CASSARTGQTTEAFF.

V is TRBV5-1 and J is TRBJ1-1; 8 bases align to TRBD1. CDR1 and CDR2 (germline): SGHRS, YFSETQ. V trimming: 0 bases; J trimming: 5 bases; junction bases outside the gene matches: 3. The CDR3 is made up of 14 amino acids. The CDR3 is CASSLARGRTEAFF. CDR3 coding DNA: TGCGCCAGCAGCTTGGCCAGGGGGCGTACTGAAGCTTTCTTT.

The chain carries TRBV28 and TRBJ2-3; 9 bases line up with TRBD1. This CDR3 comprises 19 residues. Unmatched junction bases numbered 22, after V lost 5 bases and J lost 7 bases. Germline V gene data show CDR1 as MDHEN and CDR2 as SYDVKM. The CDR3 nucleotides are TGTGCCAGCAGTACCTTAAACAGGGGGCCCCGAATTTCGTCCTATACGCAGTATTTT. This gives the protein CASSTLNRGPRISSYTQYF.

The CDR3 reads CASSLAPRMHPAYEQYF. The CDR3, as DNA: TGTGCCAGCAGCTTAGCCCCTAGAATGCACCCCGCCTACGAGCAGTACTTC. The chain uses TRBV7-2 and TRBJ2-7; D is undetermined. The CDR3 totals 17 residues. V was pared by 0 bases and J by 2 bases, with 17 bases between. In germline, CDR1 is SGHTA, CDR2 FQGNSA.

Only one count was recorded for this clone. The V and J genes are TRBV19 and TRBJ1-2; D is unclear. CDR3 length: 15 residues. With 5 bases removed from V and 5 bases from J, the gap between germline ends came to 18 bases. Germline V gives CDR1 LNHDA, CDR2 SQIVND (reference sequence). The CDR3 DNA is TGTGCCAGTAGTGAGTTTTCTAGATCCCTATATGGCTACACCTTC. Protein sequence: CASSEFSRSLYGYTF.

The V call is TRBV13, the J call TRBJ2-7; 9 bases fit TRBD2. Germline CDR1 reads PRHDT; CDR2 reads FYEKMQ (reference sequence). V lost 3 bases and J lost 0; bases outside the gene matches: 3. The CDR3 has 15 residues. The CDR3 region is CASSFAGGYSYEQYF. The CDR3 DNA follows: TGTGCCAGCAGCTTCGCGGGGGGGTACTCCTACGAGCAGTACTTC.

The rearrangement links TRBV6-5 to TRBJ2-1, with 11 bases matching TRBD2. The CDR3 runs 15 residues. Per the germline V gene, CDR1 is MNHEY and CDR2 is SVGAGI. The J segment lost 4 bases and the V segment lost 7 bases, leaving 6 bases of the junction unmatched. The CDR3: CASTRLAGIYNEQFF. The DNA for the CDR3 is TGTGCCAGCACTCGACTAGCGGGGATATACAATGAGCAGTTCTTC.

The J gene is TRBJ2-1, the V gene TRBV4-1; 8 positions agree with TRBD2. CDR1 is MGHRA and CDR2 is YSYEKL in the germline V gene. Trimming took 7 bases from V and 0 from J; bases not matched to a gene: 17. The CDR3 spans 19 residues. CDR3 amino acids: CASTGGNRAGGGSYNEQFF. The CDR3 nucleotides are TGCGCCAGCACCGGGGGGAATAGGGCGGGGGGCGGCTCCTACAATGAGCAGTTCTTC.

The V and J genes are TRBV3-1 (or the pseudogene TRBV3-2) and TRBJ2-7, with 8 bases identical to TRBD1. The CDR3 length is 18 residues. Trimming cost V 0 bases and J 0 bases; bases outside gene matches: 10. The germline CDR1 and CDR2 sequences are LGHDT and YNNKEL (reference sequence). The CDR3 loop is CASSQETLSGTGSYEQYF. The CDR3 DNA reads TGTGCCAGCAGCCAAGAGACCCTATCCGGGACAGGCTCCTACGAGCAGTACTTC.

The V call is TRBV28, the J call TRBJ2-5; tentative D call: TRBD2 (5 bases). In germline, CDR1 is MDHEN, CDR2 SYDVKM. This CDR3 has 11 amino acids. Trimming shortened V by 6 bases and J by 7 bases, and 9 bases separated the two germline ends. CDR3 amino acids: CASSQGGTQYF. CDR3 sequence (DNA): TGTGCCAGCAGCCAAGGAGGGACCCAGTACTTC.

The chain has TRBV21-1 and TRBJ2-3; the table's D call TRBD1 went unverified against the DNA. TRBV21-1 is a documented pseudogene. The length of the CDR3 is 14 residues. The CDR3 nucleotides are TGTGCCAGCAGCATGGACAGCCGCACAGATACGCAGTATTTT. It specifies CASSMDSRTDTQYF.

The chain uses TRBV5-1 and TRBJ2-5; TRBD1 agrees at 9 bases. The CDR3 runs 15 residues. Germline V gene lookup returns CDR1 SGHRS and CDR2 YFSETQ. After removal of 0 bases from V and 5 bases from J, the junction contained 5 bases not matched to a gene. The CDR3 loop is CASSLAGTGRETQYF. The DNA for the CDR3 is TGCGCCAGCAGCTTGGCCGGGACAGGGAGGGAGACCCAGTACTTC.

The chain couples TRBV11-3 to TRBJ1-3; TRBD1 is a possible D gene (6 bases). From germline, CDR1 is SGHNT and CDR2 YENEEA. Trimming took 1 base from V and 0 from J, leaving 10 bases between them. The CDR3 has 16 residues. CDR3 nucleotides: TGTGCCAGCAGCTTAGGGGGACAAAGCTCTGGAAACACCATATATTTT. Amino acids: CASSLGGQSSGNTIYF.